This T cell receptor beta chain was identified in a study of CD4 T cells in relation to SARS-CoV-2 and coronaviruses. Across the study: PBMCs were cultured with antigen for roughly 11 days before TCR beta sequencing. The negative reference was HIV-1 Nef peptide pool or peptide-free culture.

The CDR3 has 15 residues. With 3 bases clipped from V and 0 bases from J, the junction kept 5 bases outside the gene matches. The V gene's germline CDR1 is MDHEN and CDR2 SYDVKM. CD4+ T cells from unexposed donors were obtained before the COVID-19 pandemic (2011-2018). After nine to ten days of culture, CD4+ T cells were isolated. Cultures held under 2.5 million PBMCs per well with roughly 10 IU/ml IL-2. Concerning this clone: Its antigen is not identified.

Method: immunoSEQ multiplex PCR; TCRdb's copy keeps in-frame clones and lacks some. The table has roughly 20,000 clones, 78% seen once. Study results and caveats: Crossreactivity was assessed only for spike protein, not other viral proteins.

The sequenced sample consisted of CD4+ T cells from PBMCs, cultured in vitro. The J gene is TRBJ2-7, the V gene TRBV28, with 7 bases identical to TRBD2. This TCR was sampled from a human donor in good health. The CDR3 DNA reads as TGTGCCAGCAGTTTCGCCGGGGAGGGCTCCTACGAGCAGTACTTC. Translated: CASSFAGEGSYEQYF.